The entry below gives a single T cell receptor beta chain sequence along with its context. Its antigen remains unidentified. This sample stems from a study of T cell responses to AZD1222 COVID-19 vaccine. Study results and caveats: Repertoires were sampled only after the peak T cell response. A mostly white British donor set with more females was recruited, and clonal diversity was possibly underestimated.

The V and J ends lost 0 bases and 2 bases respectively, with 14 bases between them. Germline assignment: CDR1 LGHNA and CDR2 YNFKEQ. This CDR3 is built from 16 residues. Using immunoSEQ multiplex PCR, the repertoire was profiled, and TCRdb retains in-frame clones only, with some absent. The sample has fewer than 200,000 clones, approximately 92% seen once. This chain links TRBV4-2 with TRBJ2-7; D might be TRBD1 (6 bases). The sequence came from an adult in good health. Sequenced material: peripheral blood, taken on day 0 of AZD1222 vaccination. The CDR3 DNA reads as TGTGCCAGCAGCCAAGATTGGCCAGGGGCGGCCTACGAGCAGTACGTC. This translates into CASSQDWPGAAYEQYV.